A few counts support the clone carrying this T cell receptor (beta chain). This CDR3 contains 14 residues. Between the trimmed V and J ends, which lost 0 bases and 6 bases, there was a span of 10 bases. In germline, CDR1 is SGHRS, CDR2 YFSETQ. This sample was included in a study of cytomegalovirus exposure and HLA in healthy donors. The PCR made use of 60 Vbeta and 13 Jbeta primers. The repertoire was sequenced with immunoSEQ multiplex PCR; TCRdb's copy has only in-frame clones and lacks some. Here the sample spans about 200,000 clones, approximately 85% being singletons. This sequence was found in a woman aged 45 to 65 in good health and CMV-seronegative. J is TRBJ2-1 and V is TRBV5-1; D remains unclear. Sequencing used PBMCs. CDR3 bases: TGCGCCAGCAGCTTGGTCTTAACAAGCAATGAGCAGTTCTTC. This codes for CASSLVLTSNEQFF.